The entry that follows covers one T cell receptor (beta chain) sequence. The antigen remains unidentified. This record comes from a study of T cell responses to AZD1222 COVID-19 vaccine. Study-wide results and limits: Within unmutated variant regions lay the reported targets of nearly half of spike-specific TCRs. The study found vaccine-associated CD4 TCRs spanning spike, dominant at 160-218 and 743-854.

TCRdb's copy holds only in-frame clones and misses some; the assay was immunoSEQ multiplex PCR. The sample contains roughly 70,000 clones, around 89% of which appear only once. The CDR3 consists of 13 residues. The V end was cut by 4 bases, the J end by 4 bases, with 8 bases between. Germline assignment: CDR1 SGHRS and CDR2 YFSETQ. The sequence derives from an adult who received the MenACWY meningococcal vaccine as a control. The input for sequencing was peripheral blood, taken 28 days after the second dose of the MenACWY control vaccine. The J gene is TRBJ2-2, the V gene TRBV5-1; D ambiguous. CDR3 amino acids: CASSPVVTGELFF. The CDR3 DNA reads TGCGCCAGCAGCCCTGTGGTCACCGGGGAGCTGTTTTTT.